This TCR beta chain derives from a study of OX40 agonist ivuxolimab in advanced cancers. At the level of the study: Ivuxolimab, an antibody acting as an agonist of OX40 (CD134), was used to treat patients. The mean age was 60 years, ranging from 23 to 79, with about 87% of participants male. Notes on the study in general: Antigen specificity remained undetermined for the expanded peripheral T cells.

Clones were read by immunoSEQ multiplex PCR, and TCRdb kept only the in-frame ones, dropping some. Found here are over 20,000 clones, under 80% of them singletons; the top ten hold 9.5%. Systemic immunosuppression or a history of autoimmune disease excluded patients. Trimming removed 3 bases from V and 3 bases from J, with 9 bases in between. CDR1 and CDR2 (germline): LGHNA, YSLEER. This CDR3 contains 14 residues. A note on this clone: What it recognizes is unknown.

This clonotype was sampled from an adult with an advanced solid tumor such as melanoma, head and neck, liver or kidney cancer. The V call is TRBV4-3, the J call TRBJ2-1; perhaps TRBD1 as D (5 bases). Sequenced material: CD4+ or CD8+ T cells sorted from blood, taken in a trial of the OX40 agonist ivuxolimab. This CDR3 reads CASSHRVNYNEQFF. Here the CDR3 DNA reads TGCGCCAGCAGCCACAGGGTAAACTACAATGAGCAGTTCTTC.